The T cell receptor beta chain under discussion was sequenced for a study of T cells expressing NK-cell markers. TCR beta cDNA was generated via 5'RACE template switching incorporating UMIs. TCRdb re-called the 5' RACE reads and gives one entry per CDR3 protein, without DNA. The specimen's table records about 400,000 distinct CDR3 sequences. The CDR3 loop spans 14 amino acids. The germline V gene encodes CDR1 ENHRY and CDR2 SYGVKD. V usage is TRBV10-3 and J usage is TRBJ2-1. This TCR derives from a woman aged 45-65 years in good health. The source material was blood T cells: a sorted CD56 or NKG2C T cell subset, CD4+ or CD8+ T cells, or bulk PBMC T cells (not recorded which). Here the CDR3 reads CAISDISSYNEQFF.